A single sample is the source of the 26 T cell receptor beta chains below, sequenced in a study of cytomegalovirus exposure and HLA in healthy donors. Primers included in the PCR were 60 Vbeta and 13 Jbeta primers. This table comes from immunoSEQ multiplex PCR, and its TCRdb copy is limited to in-frame clones, with some not included. Here the sample spans 150,000 to 200,000 clones, approximately 85% being singletons. The sequencing sample was made of PBMCs. Receptors originate from a woman under 30 in good health and CMV-seronegative.

The chain recombines TRBV21-1 with TRBJ2-7; the table's D call, TRBD1, has no DNA check behind it. TRBV21-1 is recorded as a pseudogene. The CDR3 loop spans 16 amino acids. The CDR3 coding sequence is TGTGCCAGCAGCAACCGAGCAAGACAGTGCCCCCACGAGCAGTACTTC. Encoded protein: CASSNRARQCPHEQYF.

The rearrangement joins TRBV6-6 to TRBJ1-4, with D possibly matching TRBD1 (5 bases). In germline, CDR1 is MNHNY, CDR2 SVGAGI (reference sequence). Between the trimmed V and J ends, which lost 6 bases and 2 bases, there was a span of 10 bases. This CDR3 is 14 amino acids long. The CDR3 here is CASRGLETNEKLFF. CDR3 in DNA: TGTGCCAGCAGGGGACTCGAGACTAATGAAAAACTGTTTTTT.

This rearrangement joins TRBV11-3 to TRBJ2-7; perhaps TRBD1 as D (6 bases). Germline V gene lookup returns CDR1 SGHNT and CDR2 YENEEA. The length of the CDR3 is 12 residues. V lost 5 bases and J lost 5, with 10 bases in between. CDR3 DNA sequence: TGTGCCAGCAGCCCGACAGGTCACGAGCAGTACTTC. Translating it yields CASSPTGHEQYF.

The chain uses TRBV10-2 and TRBJ2-7; TRBD2 matches 9 bases. V shed 7 bases, J shed 5 bases, and the junction held 9 bases outside the gene matches. The germline gives CDR1 WSHSY, CDR2 SAAADI. The CDR3 runs to 14 residues. The CDR3 loop reads CASNLAGGPHEQYF. The CDR3 DNA is TGCGCCAGCAACTTGGCGGGGGGGCCCCACGAGCAGTACTTC.

J is TRBJ2-2 and V is TRBV9, with no clear D. The CDR3 covers 13 residues. V lost 4 bases, J lost 6 bases, and 10 bases lay in between. The germline CDR1 and CDR2 sequences are SGDLS and YYNGEE. This chain's CDR3 is CASSRPRSGELFF. The CDR3 DNA is TGTGCCAGCAGCCGGCCCAGGTCCGGGGAGCTGTTTTTT.

The chain recombines TRBV5-1 with TRBJ2-2; the D is unclear. Germline V lookup: CDR1 SGHRS, CDR2 YFSETQ. V dropped 4 bases and J dropped 0 bases, with 13 bases sitting between them. This CDR3 is 16 amino acids long. The CDR3 region has the DNA TGCGCCAGCAGCACGTCTGCGGCAGCGAACACCGGGGAGCTGTTTTTT. The encoded protein is CASSTSAAANTGELFF.

This clone is a singleton in its sample. V and J are TRBV7-2 and TRBJ1-2; D unclear. Germline V lookup: CDR1 SGHTA, CDR2 FQGNSA. The V end lost 5 bases, the J end lost 1 base, and 14 bases lay between the germline ends. The CDR3 runs 15 residues. The CDR3: CASSLDTAINYGYTF. CDR3 coding DNA: TGTGCCAGCAGCCTCGACACTGCAATTAACTATGGCTACACCTTC. Based on the CDR3 plus reference TRBV7-2 and TRBJ1-2, the full variable domain is GAGVSQSPSNKVTEKGKDVELRCDPISGHTALYWYRQSLGQGLEFLIYFQGNSAPDKSGLPSDRFSAERTGGSVSTLTIQRTQQEDSAVYLCASSLDTAINYGYTFGSGTRLTVV.

The chain joins TRBV27 to TRBJ1-2, with unresolved D. The CDR3 covers 15 residues. CDR1 and CDR2 (germline): MNHEY, SMNVEV (reference sequence). The V end was cut by 2 bases, the J end by 8 bases, with 18 bases between. CDR3 sequence (DNA): TGTGCCAGCAGTTTAAACCCTGGTCGGGTAAAAGGCTACACCTTC. It encodes CASSLNPGRVKGYTF.

The V call is TRBV6-5, the J call TRBJ2-1, with 9 bases aligning to TRBD1. Germline V CDR1 and CDR2: MNHEY, SVGAGI. This CDR3 is 15 amino acids long. V was pared by 6 bases and J by 4 bases, with 7 bases of the junction left unmatched. The DNA for the CDR3 is TGTGCCAGCAGCTCCTGGACAGGGGATTACAATGAGCAGTTCTTC. It specifies CASSSWTGDYNEQFF.

CDR3 sequence (DNA): TGTGCCAGCAGCCCCGTACTAGCGGGAGGGCCAACCGGGGAGCTGTTTTTT. It yields the protein CASSPVLAGGPTGELFF. The chain recombines TRBV5-4 with TRBJ2-2; 13 bases map to TRBD2. This CDR3 spans 17 amino acids. Germline V lookup: CDR1 SGHNT, CDR2 YYREEE (reference sequence). V gave up 4 bases and J gave up 5 bases; unmatched junction bases: 8. Drawing the rest from reference TRBV5-4 and TRBJ2-2, the complete variable domain is ETGVTQSPTHLIKTRGQQVTLRCSSQSGHNTVSWYQQALGQGPQFIFQYYREEENGRGNFPPRFSGLQFPNYSSELNVNALELDDSALYLCASSPVLAGGPTGELFFGEGSRLTVL.

This clone was counted a few times. V is TRBV13 and J is TRBJ2-5; a possible D gene is TRBD2 (5 bases). The V and J ends lost 1 base and 4 bases respectively, with 10 bases between them. Germline-derived CDR1 and CDR2 are PRHDT and FYEKMQ (reference sequence). The CDR3 runs 14 residues. The CDR3 DNA is TGTGCCAGCAGCTTAGTTCAGGCGGGAGAGACCCAGTACTTC. It is translated as CASSLVQAGETQYF.

The V and J genes are TRBV6-6 and TRBJ1-4; maybe TRBD1 (5 bases). Germline assignment: CDR1 MNHNY and CDR2 SVGAGI (reference sequence). The ends were cut back, 6 bases at V and 4 bases at J, with 15 bases in the middle. The CDR3 is 15 amino acids. CDR3 region: CASSLQPGRNEKLFF. The CDR3 nucleotides read TGTGCCAGCAGCCTCCAACCAGGGCGTAATGAAAAACTGTTTTTT.

The chain carries TRBV2 and TRBJ2-3; D call uncertain. The CDR3 runs to 14 residues. Germline V gene data show CDR1 as SNHLY and CDR2 as FYNNEI. Trimming removed 7 bases at V and 8 bases at J, with 19 bases between. This CDR3 reads CASNSLRSRGTQYF. CDR3 in DNA: TGTGCCAGCAATTCCCTCCGTAGTCGTGGTACGCAGTATTTT.

This clone was seen more than once but under ten times. V and J are TRBV28 and TRBJ1-5; D gene unclear. Germline lookup yields CDR1 MDHEN and CDR2 SYDVKM. The ends were cut back, 6 bases at V and 5 bases at J, with 11 bases in the middle. The CDR3 totals 13 residues. Here the CDR3 DNA reads TGTGCCAGCAGCACCGGGAGCCATCAGCCCCAGCATTTT. It is translated as CASSTGSHQPQHF.

This chain joins TRBV2 and TRBJ1-2; no reliable D call. The CDR3 is 14 residues long. CDR1 SNHLY and CDR2 FYNNEI come from the germline V gene. The V and J ends lost 2 bases and 3 bases respectively, with 10 bases between them. The CDR3 DNA sequence: TGTGCCAGCAGTGAATTAAGGGAGGACTATGGCTACACCTTC. Amino acids: CASSELREDYGYTF.

The rearrangement links TRBV19 to TRBJ1-1, with TRBD1 matching over 8 bases. J gave up 5 bases and V 5 bases, and 10 bases lay outside the gene matches. Germline V lookup: CDR1 LNHDA, CDR2 SQIVND (reference sequence). This CDR3 has 15 residues. CDR3 amino acids: CASSYLGQGGTEAFF. DNA for the CDR3: TGTGCCAGTAGTTACCTCGGACAGGGAGGGACTGAAGCTTTCTTT.

This chain joins TRBV5-6 and TRBJ2-1; 7 bases fit TRBD2. Germline CDR1 SGHDT, CDR2 YYEEEE. Losses at the gene ends were 2 bases for V and 7 bases for J; bases not matched to a gene: 12. The CDR3 extends over 16 amino acids. The CDR3: CASSLRTWASGNEQFF. The CDR3 DNA reads TGTGCCAGCAGCTTAAGGACGTGGGCTAGCGGAAATGAGCAGTTCTTC.

The chain joins TRBV28 to TRBJ2-1, with 11 bases aligning to TRBD2. The V and J ends lost 3 bases and 6 bases, in that order; junction bases with no gene match: 4. From germline, CDR1 is MDHEN and CDR2 SYDVKM. CDR3 length: 15 amino acids. CDR3 bases: TGTGCCAGCAGTTTCGGAGGACTAGCGGGCAATGAGCAGTTCTTC. Its protein is CASSFGGLAGNEQFF.

As DNA, the CDR3 is TGTGCCAGCAGGTCGACTAGCGGGAACACCGGGGAGCTGTTTTTT. Protein: CASRSTSGNTGELFF. The V call is TRBV7-6, the J call TRBJ2-2; 9 bases agree with TRBD2. The CDR3 contains 15 residues. J was trimmed by 1 base and V by 6 bases; bases with no gene match: 3. In germline, CDR1 is SGHVS, CDR2 FNYEAQ.

Notes on this clone: The DNA is omitted, as the CDR3 cannot be located on it reliably, and the CDR3 follows TCRdb's listing. The V gene is TRBV6-5, the J gene TRBJ1-2; the table's D call of TRBD1 was not tested on the DNA. Ends included, the CDR3 has 14 residues. Germline V gene sequence: CDR1 MNHEY, CDR2 SVGAGI. This chain's CDR3 is CASSTSWGGRGYTF.

This clone turned up a few times. The chain is built from TRBV19 and TRBJ1-5; the D is unclear. The germline gives CDR1 LNHDA, CDR2 SQIVND (reference sequence). The CDR3 length is 18 residues. V was shortened by 6 bases and J by 0 bases, with 21 bases between the two germline ends. The chain's CDR3 is CASSPDFTVGYSNQPQHF. The CDR3 DNA is TGTGCCAGTAGCCCGGACTTCACTGTGGGGTATAGCAATCAGCCCCAGCATTTT. The full variable domain, its missing parts supplied by reference TRBV19 and TRBJ1-5, is DGGITQSPKYLFRKEGQNVTLSCEQNLNHDAMYWYRQDPGQGLRLIYYSQIVNDFQKGDIAEGYSVSREKKESFPLTVTSAQKNPTAFYLCASSPDFTVGYSNQPQHFGDGTRLSIL.

The chain is built from TRBV27 and TRBJ1-1; 11 bases are a match to TRBD1. Germline-derived CDR1 and CDR2 are MNHEY and SMNVEV (reference sequence). Unmatched junction bases numbered 2, after V lost 7 bases and J lost 4 bases. The CDR3 runs 13 residues. The CDR3 sequence: CASTGTGGTEAFF. The CDR3 DNA reads TGTGCCAGCACCGGGACAGGGGGCACTGAAGCTTTCTTT.

This clone was seen only once. The chain has TRBV27 and TRBJ2-1; 8 positions agree with TRBD2. CDR3 length: 14 residues. Looked up from germline, CDR1 is MNHEY and CDR2 is SMNVEV (reference sequence). V was pared by 5 bases and J by 4 bases, with 4 bases of the junction left unmatched. The CDR3 loop is CASSQRGSYNEQFF. CDR3 DNA: TGTGCCAGCAGTCAGCGGGGGTCTTACAATGAGCAGTTCTTC.

The rearrangement joins TRBV6-5 to TRBJ2-6, with TRBD1 matching 7 bases. This CDR3 is 15 amino acids long. After removal of 4 bases from V and 1 base from J, the junction contained 1 base not matched to a gene. CDR1 MNHEY and CDR2 SVGAGI come from the germline V gene. The CDR3: CASSSTGSGANVLTF. The CDR3 DNA sequence: TGTGCCAGCAGTTCGACAGGGTCTGGGGCCAACGTCCTGACTTTC.

This chain uses TRBV9 with TRBJ2-7; 7 nucleotides match TRBD2. V lost 0 bases and J lost 0; bases outside the gene matches: 12. The CDR3 contains 18 residues. Looked up from germline, CDR1 is SGDLS and CDR2 is YYNGEE. CDR3 coding DNA: TGTGCCAGCAGCGTAGCCCCTAGTAGCGGGTTTAGCTCCTACGAGCAGTACTTC. This gives the protein CASSVAPSSGFSSYEQYF.

The chain couples TRBV30 to TRBJ1-1; D not resolved. The V gene's germline CDR1 is GTSNPN and CDR2 SVGIG (reference sequence). This CDR3 comprises 13 residues. V lost 3 bases to trimming and J lost 1 base, with 9 bases between them. The CDR3 nucleotides read TGTGCCTGGAGGAGACATCCGAACACTGAAGCTTTCTTT. Translated, it gives CAWRRHPNTEAFF.